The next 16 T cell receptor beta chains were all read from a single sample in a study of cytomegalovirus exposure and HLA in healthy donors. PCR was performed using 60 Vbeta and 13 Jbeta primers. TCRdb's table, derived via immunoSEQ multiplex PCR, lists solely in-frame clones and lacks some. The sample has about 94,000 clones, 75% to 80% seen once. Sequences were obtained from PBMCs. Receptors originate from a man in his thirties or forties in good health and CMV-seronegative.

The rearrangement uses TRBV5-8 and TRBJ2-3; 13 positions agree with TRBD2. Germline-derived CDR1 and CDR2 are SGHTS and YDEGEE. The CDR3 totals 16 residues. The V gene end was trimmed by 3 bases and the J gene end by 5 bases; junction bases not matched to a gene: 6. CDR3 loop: CASSSTSGGAGDTQYF. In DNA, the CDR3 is TGTGCCAGCAGCTCTACTAGCGGGGGGGCCGGAGATACGCAGTATTTT.

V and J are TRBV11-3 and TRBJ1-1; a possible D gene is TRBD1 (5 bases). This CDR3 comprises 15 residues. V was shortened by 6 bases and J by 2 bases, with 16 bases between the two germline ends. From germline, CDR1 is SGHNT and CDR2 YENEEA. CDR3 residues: CASSVDSQKNTEAFF. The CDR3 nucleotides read TGTGCCAGCAGTGTAGACAGCCAGAAAAACACTGAAGCTTTCTTT.

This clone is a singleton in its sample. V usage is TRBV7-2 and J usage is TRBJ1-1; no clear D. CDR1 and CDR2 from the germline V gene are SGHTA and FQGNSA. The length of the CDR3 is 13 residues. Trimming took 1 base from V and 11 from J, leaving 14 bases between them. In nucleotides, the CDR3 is TGTGCCAGCAGCTTAGTGTCTCGAGATTCGGCTTTCTTT. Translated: CASSLVSRDSAFF.

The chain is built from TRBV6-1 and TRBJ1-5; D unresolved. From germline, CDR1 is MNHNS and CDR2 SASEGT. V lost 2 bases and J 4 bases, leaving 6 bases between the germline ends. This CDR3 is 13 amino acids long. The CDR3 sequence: CASSEHANQPQHF. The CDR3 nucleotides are TGTGCCAGCAGTGAACATGCGAATCAGCCCCAGCATTTT.

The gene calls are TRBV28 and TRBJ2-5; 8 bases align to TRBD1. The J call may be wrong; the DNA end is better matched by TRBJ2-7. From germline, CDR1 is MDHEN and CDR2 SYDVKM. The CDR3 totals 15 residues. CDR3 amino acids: CASSRGQGYTYEQYF. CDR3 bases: TGTGCCAGCAGTCGAGGACAGGGATATACCTACGAGCAGTACTTC.

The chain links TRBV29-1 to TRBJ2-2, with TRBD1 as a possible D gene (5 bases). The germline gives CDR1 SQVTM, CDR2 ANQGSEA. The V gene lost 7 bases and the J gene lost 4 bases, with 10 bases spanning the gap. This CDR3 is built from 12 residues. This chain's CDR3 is CSGRQSTGELFF. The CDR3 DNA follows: TGCAGCGGGAGACAGAGCACCGGGGAGCTGTTTTTT.

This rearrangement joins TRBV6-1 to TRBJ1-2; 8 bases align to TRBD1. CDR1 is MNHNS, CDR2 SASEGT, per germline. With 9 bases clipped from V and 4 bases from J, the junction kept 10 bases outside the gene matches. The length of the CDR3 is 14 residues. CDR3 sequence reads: CASDRQGPPYGYTF. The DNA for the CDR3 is TGTGCCAGTGACAGACAGGGGCCCCCCTATGGCTACACCTTC.

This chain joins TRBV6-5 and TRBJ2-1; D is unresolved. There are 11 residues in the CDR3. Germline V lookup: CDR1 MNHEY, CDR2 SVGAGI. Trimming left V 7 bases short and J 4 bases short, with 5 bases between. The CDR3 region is CASTRYNEQFF. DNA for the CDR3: TGTGCCAGCACCCGGTACAATGAGCAGTTCTTC.

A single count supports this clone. DNA for the CDR3: TGTGCCAGTAGTCTTGGGGCTAGAACCTCTGGAAACACCATATATTTT. Translating gives CASSLGARTSGNTIYF. The rearrangement joins TRBV19 to TRBJ1-3; TRBD1 might be the D (5 bases). Trimming took 5 bases from V and 0 from J, leaving 14 bases between them. There are 16 residues in the CDR3. Germline V lookup: CDR1 LNHDA, CDR2 SQIVND (reference sequence).

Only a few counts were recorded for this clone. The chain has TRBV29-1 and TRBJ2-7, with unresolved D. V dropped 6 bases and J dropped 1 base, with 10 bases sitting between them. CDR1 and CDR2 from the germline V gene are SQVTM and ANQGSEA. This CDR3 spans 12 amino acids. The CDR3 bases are TGCAGCGTAGCGACTGGGTCCTACGAGCAGTACTTC. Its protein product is CSVATGSYEQYF.

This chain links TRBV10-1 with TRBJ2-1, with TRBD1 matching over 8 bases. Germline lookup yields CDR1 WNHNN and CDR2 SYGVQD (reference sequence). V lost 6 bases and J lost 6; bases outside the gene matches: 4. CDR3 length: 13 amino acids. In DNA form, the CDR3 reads TGCGCCAGCAGGGGGACAGGATCCAATGAGCAGTTCTTC. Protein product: CASRGTGSNEQFF.

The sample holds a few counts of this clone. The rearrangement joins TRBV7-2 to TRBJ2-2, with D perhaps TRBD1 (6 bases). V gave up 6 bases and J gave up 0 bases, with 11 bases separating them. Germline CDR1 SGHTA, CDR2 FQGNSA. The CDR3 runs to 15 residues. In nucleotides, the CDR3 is TGTGCCAGCAGACCCGGGACAACGAACACCGGGGAGCTGTTTTTT. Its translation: CASRPGTTNTGELFF.

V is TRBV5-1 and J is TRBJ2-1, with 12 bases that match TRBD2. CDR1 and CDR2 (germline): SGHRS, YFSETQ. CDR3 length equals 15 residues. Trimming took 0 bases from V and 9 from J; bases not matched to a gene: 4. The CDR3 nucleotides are TGCGCCAGCAGCTTGGAGGGACTAGCGGGTTTTGAGCAGTTCTTC. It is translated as CASSLEGLAGFEQFF.

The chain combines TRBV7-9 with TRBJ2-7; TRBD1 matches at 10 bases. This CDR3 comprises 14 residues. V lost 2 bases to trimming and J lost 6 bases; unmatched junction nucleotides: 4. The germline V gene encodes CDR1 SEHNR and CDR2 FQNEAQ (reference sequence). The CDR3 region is CASSLPGQGTEQYF. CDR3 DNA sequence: TGTGCCAGCAGCTTACCGGGACAGGGGACCGAGCAGTACTTC. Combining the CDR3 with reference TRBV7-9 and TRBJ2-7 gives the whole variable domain DTGVSQNPRHKITKRGQNVTFRCDPISEHNRLYWYRQTLGQGPEFLTYFQNEAQLEKSRLLSDRFSAERPKGSFSTLEIQRTEQGDSAMYLCASSLPGQGTEQYFGPGTRLTVT.

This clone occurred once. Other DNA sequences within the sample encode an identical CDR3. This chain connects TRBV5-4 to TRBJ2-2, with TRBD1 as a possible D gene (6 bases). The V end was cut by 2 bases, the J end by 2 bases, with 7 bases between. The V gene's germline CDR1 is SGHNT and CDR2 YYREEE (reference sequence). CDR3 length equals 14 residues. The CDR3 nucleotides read TGTGCCAGCAGCTTACAGGGTAACACCGGGGAGCTGTTTTTT. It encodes CASSLQGNTGELFF.

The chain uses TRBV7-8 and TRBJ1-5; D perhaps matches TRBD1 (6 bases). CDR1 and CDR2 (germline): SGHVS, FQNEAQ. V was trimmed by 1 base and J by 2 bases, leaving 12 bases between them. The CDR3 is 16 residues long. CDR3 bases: TGTGCCAGCAGCTTAGTATCGGGGGGCGGCAATCAGCCCCAGCATTTT. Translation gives CASSLVSGGGNQPQHF.